This T cell receptor (beta chain) was captured in a study of T cell responses to AZD1222 COVID-19 vaccine. Remarks on this clone: Its matching antigen is unknown.

Assay: immunoSEQ multiplex PCR; the TCRdb copy retains only in-frame clones and omits some. The sample has about 110,000 clones; about 80% are singletons. V lost 8 bases to trimming and J lost 4 bases, with 11 bases between them. From germline, CDR1 is MDHEN and CDR2 SYDVKM. The CDR3 contains 13 residues. Study results and limitations: The breadth and depth of Spike-specific TCRs increased once two AZD1222 doses had been given. CD4 TCRs associated with vaccination spanned spike, dominating at 160-218 and 743-854. Most donors were white British, females outnumbered males, and clonal diversity was possibly underestimated. Epitopes outside B.1.351 and B.1.1.7 mutated regions reportedly drew nearly half of spike TCRs.

V is TRBV28 and J is TRBJ2-2; D may be TRBD1 (6 bases). Sequenced material: peripheral blood, taken on day 0 of AZD1222 vaccination. The receptor's source is an adult in good health. The CDR3 spells CASYRAGTGELFF. Here the CDR3 DNA reads TGTGCCAGCTACAGGGCAGGCACCGGGGAGCTGTTTTTT.